The 22 T cell receptor beta chains in this list originate from one sample, sequenced in a study of T cell changes during pregnancy in multiple sclerosis. The data were produced by immunoSEQ multiplex PCR, yet TCRdb's version contains in-frame clones alone and is incomplete. The sample comprises about 46,000 clones, around 90% of which are singletons, and 2.9% rests with the top ten. This sample comprised CD8+ T cells from peripheral blood mononuclear cells, obtained in the second trimester of pregnancy. The receptor set was obtained from a female donor with multiple sclerosis, enrolled in a pregnancy study.

This clone is medium-sized by share. The chain couples TRBV9 to TRBJ2-7; TRBD1 matches at 7 bases. Germline V gene data show CDR1 as SGDLS and CDR2 as YYNGEE. CDR3 length: 14 residues. V lost 2 bases to trimming and J lost 1 base; unmatched junction nucleotides: 3. CDR3 loop: CASSVGQASYEQYF. The CDR3 region has the DNA TGTGCCAGCAGCGTCGGACAGGCATCCTACGAGCAGTACTTC.

The V gene is TRBV27, the J gene TRBJ1-4; 9 nucleotides agree with TRBD1. The CDR3 has 16 amino acids. Germline V CDR1 and CDR2: MNHEY, SMNVEV (reference sequence). Trimming removed 2 bases from V and 3 bases from J; junction bases left unmatched: 4. The DNA for the CDR3 is TGTGCCAGCAGTTTAACAGGGGGCGATTCTAATGAAAAACTGTTTTTT. Its protein product is CASSLTGGDSNEKLFF.

Concerning this clone itself: The conserved phenylalanine or tryptophan is not found at the CDR3 terminus, so this likely reflects a read error. The CDR3 loop is CASSEYRMGYEQYL. In DNA, the CDR3 is TGTGCCAGCAGTGAATATAGGATGGGCTACGAGCAGTACCTC. This rearrangement joins TRBV25-1 to TRBJ2-7; D uncertain. Germline V gene data show CDR1 as MGHDK and CDR2 as SYGVNS. V dropped 0 bases and J dropped 3 bases, with 9 bases sitting between them. The CDR3 contains 14 residues.

This chain's CDR3 is CASSQDASSYNSPLHF. CDR3 coding DNA: TGCGCCAGCAGCCAAGACGCGAGCTCCTATAATTCACCCCTCCACTTT. The rearrangement uses TRBV4-3 and TRBJ1-6; D remains unclear. The V and J ends lost 0 bases and 0 bases respectively, with 6 bases between them. CDR1 and CDR2 (germline): LGHNA, YSLEER. The CDR3 runs 16 residues.

This chain connects TRBV6-5 to TRBJ2-5; 11 bases agree with TRBD2. Germline assignment: CDR1 MNHEY and CDR2 SVGAGI. V shed 5 bases, J shed 5 bases, and the junction held 7 bases outside the gene matches. The length of the CDR3 is 15 residues. The CDR3 sequence: CASSTTSGGGETQYF. The CDR3 DNA reads TGTGCCAGCAGTACTACTAGCGGGGGAGGCGAGACCCAGTACTTC.

This rearrangement joins TRBV19 to TRBJ2-5; D perhaps matches TRBD2 (7 bases). Germline V CDR1 and CDR2: LNHDA, SQIVND (reference sequence). This CDR3 is 14 amino acids long. V lost 5 bases and J lost 4, with 14 bases in between. CDR3 sequence (DNA): TGTGCCAGTAGTCCCACGGGGGGCAGAGAGACCCAGTACTTC. Translating gives CASSPTGGRETQYF.

This sequence joins TRBV9 and TRBJ2-5, with D tentatively TRBD2 (7 bases). Germline V gene data show CDR1 as SGDLS and CDR2 as YYNGEE. This CDR3 spans 15 amino acids. The V gene lost 0 bases and the J gene lost 4 bases, with 13 bases spanning the gap. The CDR3 here is CASSVGSGGPETQYF. The CDR3 nucleotides read TGTGCCAGCAGCGTAGGCTCGGGGGGCCCAGAGACCCAGTACTTC.

This chain joins TRBV4-3 and TRBJ1-4; D unclear. The CDR3 extends over 16 amino acids. CDR1 and CDR2 from the germline V gene are LGHNA and YSLEER. Between the trimmed V and J ends, which lost 0 bases and 4 bases, there was a span of 12 bases. CDR3 coding DNA: TGCGCCAGCAGCCAAGATACCCCTGGAGGTAATGAAAAACTGTTTTTT. Its translation is CASSQDTPGGNEKLFF.

The chain combines TRBV9 with TRBJ2-6; a weak D match, TRBD2 (5 bases). V dropped 4 bases and J dropped 0 bases, with 14 bases sitting between them. The CDR3 sequence is 17 residues long. The V gene's germline CDR1 is SGDLS and CDR2 YYNGEE. CDR3: CASSTRTGSSGANVLTF. In DNA, the CDR3 is TGTGCCAGCAGCACCCGGACGGGGAGCTCTGGGGCCAACGTCCTGACTTTC.

This rearrangement joins TRBV25-1 to TRBJ2-3; 11 bases fit TRBD2. V lost 7 bases and J lost 3; bases outside the gene matches: 3. This CDR3 has 14 residues. CDR1 is MGHDK, CDR2 SYGVNS, per germline. The CDR3 nucleotides read TGTGCCAGCAAGCTAGCGGGGGGAACAGATACGCAGTATTTT. It is translated as CASKLAGGTDTQYF.

V usage is TRBV6-6 and J usage is TRBJ2-3; 9 nucleotides align to TRBD1. This CDR3 is built from 13 residues. V was clipped by 9 bases and J by 3 bases; unmatched bases: 4. The germline V gene encodes CDR1 MNHNY and CDR2 SVGAGI (reference sequence). In DNA form, the CDR3 reads TGTGCCAGTGGGACAGGGCGGACAGATACGCAGTATTTT. This sequence encodes CASGTGRTDTQYF.

This clone appeared a single time. The chain carries TRBV7-2 and TRBJ2-1, with 11 bases fitting TRBD2. The CDR3 runs 16 residues. After removal of 1 base from V and 2 bases from J, the junction contained 1 base not matched to a gene. CDR1 SGHTA and CDR2 FQGNSA come from the germline V gene. CDR3 sequence (DNA): TGTGCCAGCAGCTTAGAACTAGCGGGGGCCTACAATGAGCAGTTCTTC. Protein: CASSLELAGAYNEQFF.

This clone was counted a single time. CDR3 coding DNA: TGTGCCAGCAGCCAAGTGGGCTATTGGGAGCTGTTTTTT. Protein sequence: CASSQVGYWELFF. V is TRBV4-2 and J is TRBJ2-2, with D uncertain. Trimming shortened V by 1 base and J by 9 bases, and 9 bases separated the two germline ends. CDR3 length equals 13 residues. Per germline, CDR1 LGHNA and CDR2 YNFKEQ.

J is TRBJ1-2 and V is TRBV29-1; D is ambiguous. With 5 bases removed from V and 10 bases from J, the gap between germline ends came to 17 bases. CDR3 length equals 12 residues. Germline V CDR1 and CDR2: SQVTM, ANQGSEA. The CDR3 DNA reads as TGCAGCGTTTCAGCCCCCGCGGGTTTCTACACCTTC. It encodes CSVSAPAGFYTF.

The chain links TRBV5-4 to TRBJ2-1, with TRBD2 matching over 8 bases. The V gene's germline CDR1 is SGHNT and CDR2 YYREEE (reference sequence). CDR3 length equals 18 residues. The trim removed 3 bases at V and 1 base at J, leaving 12 bases unmatched. CDR3 loop: CASSSMLGSGESYNEQFF. The CDR3, as DNA: TGTGCCAGCAGCTCTATGTTGGGTAGCGGGGAATCCTACAATGAGCAGTTCTTC.

The chain combines TRBV7-9 with TRBJ1-3; a weak D match, TRBD1 (5 bases). The CDR3 sequence is 14 residues long. CDR1 is SEHNR and CDR2 is FQNEAQ in the germline V gene (reference sequence). The V end lost 7 bases, the J end lost 0 bases, and 10 bases lay between the germline ends. CDR3 region: CASNRGSSGNTIYF. The CDR3 DNA follows: TGTGCCAGCAACCGGGGGAGCTCTGGAAACACCATATATTTT.

The CDR3 DNA follows: TGTGCCAGTAGTACAGGTACTGGCTACACCTTC. It codes for CASSTGTGYTF. V gene TRBV19 combines with J gene TRBJ1-2, with D unresolved. Trimming cost V 4 bases and J 7 bases, with 7 bases left between them. The germline gives CDR1 LNHDA, CDR2 SQIVND (reference sequence). The CDR3 runs 11 residues.

V usage is TRBV10-3 and J usage is TRBJ2-7, with a weak D call TRBD1 (6 bases). V was clipped by 10 bases and J by 6 bases, with 19 bases between them. Germline V gene lookup returns CDR1 ENHRY and CDR2 SYGVKD. The CDR3 has 13 amino acids. The DNA of the CDR3 is TGTGCCACCCAACCAGGGGCCACCCGCGAGCAGTACTTC. Encoded protein: CATQPGATREQYF.

This CDR3 is CSVMGTGNTEAFF. Here the CDR3 DNA reads TGCAGCGTCATGGGGACAGGAAACACTGAAGCTTTCTTT. The chain is built from TRBV29-1 and TRBJ1-1; 8 bases agree with TRBD1. This CDR3 contains 13 residues. The germline V gene has CDR1 SQVTM and CDR2 ANQGSEA. The V gene end was trimmed by 6 bases and the J gene end by 2 bases; junction bases not matched to a gene: 5.

The chain uses TRBV29-1 and TRBJ1-1; D is unclear. Per the germline V gene, CDR1 is SQVTM and CDR2 is ANQGSEA. The CDR3 is made up of 13 amino acids. V lost 6 bases and J lost 4, with 15 bases in between. The CDR3 sequence is CSVLRPERTEAFF. For the CDR3, the DNA is TGCAGCGTCCTACGGCCGGAGCGCACTGAAGCTTTCTTT.

J is TRBJ2-7 and V is TRBV30, with 9 positions matching TRBD1. The CDR3 consists of 15 residues. Per the germline V gene, CDR1 is GTSNPN and CDR2 is SVGIG (reference sequence). J lost 6 bases, V lost 1 base, and 10 bases had no gene match. CDR3 sequence reads: CAWSDFGTGSPEQYF. The DNA of the CDR3 is TGTGCCTGGAGTGACTTTGGGACAGGGAGTCCCGAGCAGTACTTC.

J is TRBJ2-7 and V is TRBV13; D perhaps matches TRBD1 (5 bases). Trimming took off 5 bases at V and 0 bases at J, with 14 bases between the two ends. Germline CDR1 reads PRHDT; CDR2 reads FYEKMQ (reference sequence). The CDR3 runs 15 residues. CDR3 coding DNA: TGTGCCAGCAGCGCCCGACAGCTGACCTCCTACGAGCAGTACTTC. Its translation is CASSARQLTSYEQYF.